The next 28 T cell receptor beta chains were all read from a single sample in a study of T-cell memory formation after mild COVID-19. TCRdb ran MiXCR on the 5' RACE reads and lists one entry per CDR3 protein. Seen here are approximately 350,000 distinct CDR3 sequences, under 15% observed once, and the top ten hold 20% to 25%. The source material was PBMCs or a T cell subset sorted from them (not recorded which). The source of these receptors is a man aged 18 to 30 who had mild COVID-19 (a few samples of this study predate the infection). Cell type and time point are not known.

The chain couples TRBV7-9 to TRBJ2-3, with unresolved D. V was cut by 6 bases and J by 1 base, with 8 bases left in between. The CDR3 covers 13 residues. Per the germline V gene, CDR1 is SEHNR and CDR2 is FQNEAQ (reference sequence). CDR3 protein: CASRKDGTDTQYF. CDR3 DNA sequence: TGTGCCAGCAGGAAGGATGGCACAGATACGCAGTATTTT.

The gene calls are TRBV28 and TRBJ1-3; 9 bases match TRBD1. This CDR3 spans 16 amino acids. Germline CDR1 MDHEN, CDR2 SYDVKM. Germline trimming cut 6 bases from V and 4 bases from J; bases unmatched to any gene: 10. CDR3 protein: CASSLTGTGSGNTIYF. The CDR3 coding sequence is TGTGCCAGCAGCCTTACCGGGACAGGGTCGGGAAACACCATATATTTT.

This clonotype has a count of ten or more. The chain recombines TRBV12-3 or TRBV12-4 with TRBJ1-5, with no clear D. The CDR3 loop spans 14 amino acids. The V and J ends lost 4 bases and 2 bases respectively, with 9 bases between them. The CDR3 nucleotides read TGTGCCAGCAGTTCAAGGGTTGGCAATCAGCCCCAGCATTTT. Protein: CASSSRVGNQPQHF.

The chain combines TRBV2 with TRBJ2-7; no firm D call. Trimming stripped 0 bases from V and 4 bases from J, with 4 bases between. Germline assignment: CDR1 SNHLY and CDR2 FYNNEI. The CDR3 length is 12 residues. The CDR3 loop is CASSEAGYEQYV. In nucleotides, the CDR3 is TGTGCCAGCAGTGAAGCTGGGTACGAGCAGTACGTC.

A few counts support this clonotype. This sequence joins TRBV19 and TRBJ1-1; D is ambiguous. The CDR3 runs to 15 residues. Germline V gene sequence: CDR1 LNHDA, CDR2 SQIVND (reference sequence). V gave up 4 bases and J gave up 1 base, with 13 bases separating them. CDR3 coding DNA: TGTGCCAGTAGTAAAAAACAGCCCGCGAACACTGAAGCTTTCTTT. Residues: CASSKKQPANTEAFF. Drawing the rest from reference TRBV19 and TRBJ1-1, the complete variable domain is DGGITQSPKYLFRKEGQNVTLSCEQNLNHDAMYWYRQDPGQGLRLIYYSQIVNDFQKGDIAEGYSVSREKKESFPLTVTSAQKNPTAFYLCASSKKQPANTEAFFGQGTRLTVV.

The chain recombines TRBV5-8 with TRBJ2-5; 12 bases match TRBD2. The V gene's germline CDR1 is SGHTS and CDR2 YDEGEE. With V trimmed by 0 bases and J by 5 bases, 5 bases remained unmatched. The length of the CDR3 is 16 residues. The CDR3: CASSLELAGGWETQYF. The CDR3 DNA sequence: TGTGCCAGCAGCTTGGAACTAGCGGGGGGCTGGGAGACCCAGTACTTC.

This sequence joins TRBV7-2 and TRBJ1-2; D may be TRBD1 (6 bases). V was trimmed by 4 bases and J by 0 bases, leaving 12 bases between them. Germline CDR1 SGHTA, CDR2 FQGNSA. There are 15 residues in the CDR3. The CDR3 protein is CASSWAGQANYGYTF. CDR3 bases: TGTGCCAGCAGCTGGGCGGGACAAGCTAACTATGGCTACACCTTC.

This clonotype has only a few counts. CDR3 nucleotide sequence: TGTGCCAGCAGCCAAGGGGCCCTCCAGTACTTC. Protein sequence: CASSQGALQYF. V is TRBV7-9 and J is TRBJ2-5; possibly TRBD1 for D (5 bases). The CDR3 covers 11 residues. Trimming pared 5 bases from V and 10 bases from J, leaving 11 bases between. Germline V gives CDR1 SEHNR, CDR2 FQNEAQ (reference sequence). The variable domain in full, with the rest retrieved from reference TRBV7-9 and TRBJ2-5, is DTGVSQNPRHKITKRGQNVTFRCDPISEHNRLYWYRQTLGQGPEFLTYFQNEAQLEKSRLLSDRFSAERPKGSFSTLEIQRTEQGDSAMYLCASSQGALQYFGPGTRLLVL.

The chain employs TRBV7-9 and TRBJ1-1; 11 bases fit TRBD1. Germline V gene sequence: CDR1 SEHNR, CDR2 FQNEAQ (reference sequence). The V gene end was trimmed by 3 bases and the J gene end by 0 bases; junction bases not matched to a gene: 12. CDR3 length equals 19 residues. In DNA form, the CDR3 reads TGTGCCAGCAGCTTCTACGGGACAGGGGGGTATAGCATGAACACTGAAGCTTTCTTT. Its translation is CASSFYGTGGYSMNTEAFF. The full variable domain, its missing parts supplied by reference TRBV7-9 and TRBJ1-1, is DTGVSQNPRHKITKRGQNVTFRCDPISEHNRLYWYRQTLGQGPEFLTYFQNEAQLEKSRLLSDRFSAERPKGSFSTLEIQRTEQGDSAMYLCASSFYGTGGYSMNTEAFFGQGTRLTVV.

The chain links TRBV6-2 or TRBV6-3 to TRBJ1-4, with unresolved D. CDR1 is MNHEY, CDR2 SVGEGT, per germline. The CDR3 contains 13 residues. With 7 bases removed from V and 3 bases from J, the gap between germline ends came to 9 bases. DNA for the CDR3: TGTGCCAGCACGGTCAGACCTAATGAAAAACTGTTTTTT. Amino acid sequence: CASTVRPNEKLFF.

This clonotype was observed a few times. The chain has TRBV5-1 and TRBJ1-1, with 7 positions matching TRBD1. The germline V gene has CDR1 SGHRS and CDR2 YFSETQ. The CDR3 extends over 14 amino acids. Trimming cost V 4 bases and J 8 bases; bases outside gene matches: 11. CDR3 bases: TGCGCCAGCAGCGATGTAGGTAAGGGGGCCGAAGCTTTCTTT. It translates to CASSDVGKGAEAFF. The whole variable domain, remainder taken from reference TRBV5-1 and TRBJ1-1, is KAGVTQTPRYLIKTRGQQVTLSCSPISGHRSVSWYQQTPGQGLQFLFEYFSETQRNKGNFPGRFSGRQFSNSRSEMNVSTLELGDSALYLCASSDVGKGAEAFFGQGTRLTVV.

The chain combines TRBV7-2 with TRBJ1-5, with 8 nucleotides matching TRBD1. The junction had 9 bases not matched to a gene; V was cut back by 5 bases and J by 6 bases. The CDR3 has 15 residues. Germline CDR1 SGHTA, CDR2 FQGNSA. CDR3 bases: TGTGCCAGCAGCCCTAGATCAGGGGGCGGTCAGCCCCAGCATTTT. It specifies CASSPRSGGGQPQHF.

This rearrangement joins TRBV4-3 to TRBJ1-4, with no clear D. Trimming took off 2 bases at V and 10 bases at J, with 11 bases between the two ends. Germline V CDR1 and CDR2: LGHNA, YSLEER. This CDR3 comprises 13 residues. CDR3 nucleotide sequence: TGCGCCAGCAGCCAATTACCAATACGAAAACTGTTTTTT. The encoded protein is CASSQLPIRKLFF.

The CDR3 region has the DNA TGTGCCAGCAGTTTTTCAGGGGGTAACTATGGCTACACCTTC. Protein sequence: CASSFSGGNYGYTF. The gene calls are TRBV28 and TRBJ1-2; the match to TRBD1 covers 7 bases. The germline V gene encodes CDR1 MDHEN and CDR2 SYDVKM. The CDR3 spans 14 residues. V was pared by 3 bases and J by 1 base, with 2 bases of the junction left unmatched.

This clonotype has a handful of counts. V gene TRBV6-5 combines with J gene TRBJ1-1; D possibly corresponds to TRBD1 (5 bases). Per germline, CDR1 MNHEY and CDR2 SVGAGI. V dropped 4 bases and J dropped 8 bases, with 17 bases sitting between them. This CDR3 has 14 residues. The CDR3 DNA sequence: TGTGCCAGCAGTTCCACCGGGTTGGGGACGGAAGCTTTCTTT. This sequence encodes CASSSTGLGTEAFF.

The table lists this clonotype with many counts. The J gene is TRBJ1-1, the V gene TRBV7-9, with a possible D match to TRBD1 (5 bases). The CDR3 is 15 residues long. V lost 3 bases and J 0 bases, leaving 11 bases between the germline ends. Germline V gene sequence: CDR1 SEHNR, CDR2 FQNEAQ (reference sequence). The CDR3 DNA reads as TGTGCCAGCAGCTTCCAAGAGGGGATGAACACTGAAGCTTTCTTT. As protein: CASSFQEGMNTEAFF.

This clonotype was found many times. The rearrangement links TRBV11-2 to TRBJ2-7; 7 bases line up with TRBD1. Germline V gene data show CDR1 as SGHAT and CDR2 as FQNNGV. Germline trimming cut 5 bases from V and 0 bases from J; bases unmatched to any gene: 10. This CDR3 has 16 amino acids. The CDR3 loop is CASSTSRTGSSYEQYF. CDR3 DNA: TGTGCCAGCAGCACCTCCCGGACAGGTAGCTCCTACGAGCAGTACTTC.

This clonotype was seen more than once but under ten times. This chain connects TRBV29-1 to TRBJ2-1, with D possibly being TRBD2 (5 bases). The germline V and J ends were trimmed by 1 base and 2 bases, with 9 bases remaining between them. This CDR3 is built from 14 residues. Germline V CDR1 and CDR2: SQVTM, ANQGSEA. CDR3 DNA: TGCAGCGTTGAAGGAGGGTTACCCTACAATGAGCAGTTCTTC. Translated, it gives CSVEGGLPYNEQFF.

As DNA, the CDR3 is TGCGCCAGCAGCCAAGATCTAACTGGAAACACCATATATTTT. Protein sequence: CASSQDLTGNTIYF. The rearrangement uses TRBV4-1 and TRBJ1-3, with no clear D. Germline CDR1 and CDR2: MGHRA and YSYEKL. V was trimmed by 0 bases and J by 2 bases, leaving 5 bases between them. The CDR3 sequence is 14 residues long.

This clonotype has a handful of counts. The rearrangement joins TRBV14 to TRBJ2-2, with a weak D call TRBD1 (5 bases). CDR1 and CDR2 from the germline V gene are SGHDN and FVKESK. Trimming removed 4 bases at V and 5 bases at J, with 14 bases between. The CDR3 runs 15 residues. CDR3 region: CASSRLGARTGELFF. The CDR3, as DNA: TGTGCCAGCAGCCGATTAGGGGCACGTACCGGGGAGCTGTTTTTT.

There are a few counts of this clonotype. Without the conserved terminal phenylalanine or tryptophan, this CDR3 likely stems from a read error. The DNA is left out, because the CDR3 cannot be placed on it with certainty; the CDR3 is given as TCRdb lists it. The V and J genes are TRBV7-9 and TRBJ2-1. Germline V gene sequence: CDR1 SEHNR, CDR2 FQNEAQ (reference sequence). The length of the CDR3 is 8 amino acids, counting both ends. CDR3 in amino acids: CASSPHRY.

This chain joins TRBV7-9 and TRBJ2-4; possible D gene TRBD1, 5 bases. V gave up 5 bases and J gave up 0 bases, with 14 bases separating them. The CDR3 length is 16 residues. CDR1 and CDR2 from the germline V gene are SEHNR and FQNEAQ (reference sequence). The CDR3: CASSGGAILAKNIQYF. The CDR3 region has the DNA TGTGCCAGCAGCGGTGGGGCGATACTAGCCAAAAACATTCAGTACTTC.

This clonotype was observed at least ten times. The V gene is TRBV19, the J gene TRBJ1-4; TRBD1 agrees at 7 bases. The germline V gene encodes CDR1 LNHDA and CDR2 SQIVND (reference sequence). CDR3 length equals 14 residues. V shed 6 bases and J 6 bases; nucleotides not matched to a gene: 7. CDR3 residues: CASSPRDSYEKLFF. The CDR3 bases are TGTGCCAGTAGCCCCCGGGACAGCTATGAAAAACTGTTTTTT.

The sample holds a few counts of this clonotype. The J gene is TRBJ2-1, the V gene TRBV12-3 or TRBV12-4, with 7 bases matching TRBD2. The junction had 11 bases not matched to a gene; V was cut back by 6 bases and J by 9 bases. The CDR3 has 14 residues. The CDR3 here is CASSPTGLVSEQFF. In DNA form, the CDR3 reads TGTGCCAGCAGCCCCACAGGACTAGTCTCTGAGCAGTTCTTC.

This clonotype was observed a handful of times. The chain recombines TRBV5-1 with TRBJ1-6; 7 positions agree with TRBD1. Germline V gives CDR1 SGHRS, CDR2 YFSETQ. The CDR3 extends over 15 amino acids. V shed 4 bases, J shed 9 bases, and the junction held 10 bases outside the gene matches. The CDR3 DNA sequence: TGCGCCAGCAGCCCCGACAGGGCCAGTAGTTCACCCCTCCACTTT. Translating it yields CASSPDRASSSPLHF. Together with reference TRBV5-1 and TRBJ1-6, the CDR3 gives the full variable domain: KAGVTQTPRYLIKTRGQQVTLSCSPISGHRSVSWYQQTPGQGLQFLFEYFSETQRNKGNFPGRFSGRQFSNSRSEMNVSTLELGDSALYLCASSPDRASSSPLHFGNGTRLTVT.

V and J are TRBV7-3 and TRBJ2-3, with D hard to call. The germline V gene encodes CDR1 SGHTA and CDR2 FQGTGA. Trimming removed 4 bases at V and 1 base at J, with 12 bases between. The CDR3 loop spans 15 amino acids. CDR3 amino acids: CASSWAYGRTDTQYF. The CDR3 DNA reads as TGTGCCAGCAGCTGGGCGTACGGCCGCACAGATACGCAGTATTTT.

The chain employs TRBV24-1 and TRBJ2-2; TRBD1 aligns across 7 bases. The CDR3 is made up of 14 amino acids. V shed 3 bases and J 6 bases; nucleotides not matched to a gene: 3. The germline V gene has CDR1 KGHDR and CDR2 SFDVKD. In nucleotides, the CDR3 is TGTGCCACCAGTGATACGAGGGGGCCCGGGGAGCTGTTTTTT. Amino acid sequence: CATSDTRGPGELFF.

This clonotype was counted ten times or more. The chain is built from TRBV7-9 and TRBJ1-2; 7 nucleotides match TRBD1. The CDR3 length is 14 residues. V shed 7 bases, J shed 4 bases, and the junction held 9 bases outside the gene matches. Germline V gene sequence: CDR1 SEHNR, CDR2 FQNEAQ (reference sequence). The CDR3 sequence: CASTTPTGPYGYTF. In DNA form, the CDR3 reads TGTGCCAGCACCACCCCGACAGGGCCCTATGGCTACACCTTC.